The text below deals with one T cell receptor beta chain. Its antigen is as yet unknown. This sample was taken from a study of lymphopenia after photon versus proton radiotherapy. Study results and caveats: Under photons, naive T cells and diversity fell while effector/memory populations rose.

V gave up 3 bases and J gave up 7 bases; unmatched junction bases: 14. The CDR3 is 18 amino acids. Looked up from germline, CDR1 is LNHDA and CDR2 is SQIVND (reference sequence). Only in-frame clones appear in the TCRdb table, and some are missing; sequencing was by immunoSEQ multiplex PCR. The top ten clones hold about 2% of a sample with tens of thousands of clones, approximately 83% of them seen once. The TCR originated in a man in his forties with gastric cancer. The sequences come from peripheral blood, collected from a patient treated with photon-based radiotherapy. V is TRBV19 and J is TRBJ1-6; TRBD1 agrees at 8 bases. The CDR3 is CASSIPTLGQGGNSPLHF. The CDR3 DNA follows: TGTGCCAGTAGTATTCCCACTCTCGGACAGGGTGGCAATTCACCCCTCCACTTT.